Listed here are 18 T cell receptor beta chains from one sample, sequenced in a study of blood T cell dynamics during melanoma immunotherapy. Time point noted: week 3, after first cycle of checkpoint inhibitor. The data were produced by immunoSEQ multiplex PCR, yet TCRdb's version contains in-frame clones alone and is incomplete. The data show about 12,000 clones, around 89% seen once. This material consisted of blood, taken from a patient treated with checkpoint blockade. These receptors all come from a human donor with melanoma.

The J gene is TRBJ2-5, the V gene TRBV5-4; 7 positions match TRBD2. The CDR3 covers 14 residues. Unmatched junction bases numbered 6, after V lost 4 bases and J lost 3 bases. The V gene's germline CDR1 is SGHNT and CDR2 YYREEE (reference sequence). For the CDR3, the DNA is TGTGCCAGCAGCGCCTCTAGCGGTAAAGAGACCCAGTACTTC. Its translation: CASSASSGKETQYF.

The chain has TRBV30 and TRBJ1-2, with D hard to call. Germline V lookup: CDR1 GTSNPN, CDR2 SVGIG (reference sequence). This CDR3 region has 10 residues. V lost 5 bases to trimming and J lost 2 bases, with 3 bases between them. CDR3 sequence reads: CAWENYGYTF. Here the CDR3 DNA reads TGTGCCTGGGAAAACTATGGCTACACCTTC.

The chain uses TRBV13 and TRBJ2-2, with D tentatively TRBD1 or TRBD2 (5 bases each). Trimming removed 5 bases from V and 5 bases from J, with 12 bases in between. This CDR3 contains 14 residues. Looked up from germline, CDR1 is PRHDT and CDR2 is FYEKMQ (reference sequence). CDR3 in amino acids: CASSISGPTGELFF. CDR3 nucleotides: TGTGCCAGCAGCATCTCGGGGCCTACCGGGGAGCTGTTTTTT.

This clone appeared a few times. The chain combines TRBV28 with TRBJ1-3; the D gene is possibly TRBD1 (5 bases). V gave up 3 bases and J gave up 0 bases, with 12 bases separating them. The CDR3 is 16 residues long. Germline V CDR1 and CDR2: MDHEN, SYDVKM. CDR3 nucleotide sequence: TGTGCCAGCAGTTTCCCAGAGGGGAGCTCTGGAAACACCATATATTTT. Amino acid sequence: CASSFPEGSSGNTIYF.

V is TRBV11-2 and J is TRBJ1-5; no clear D gene. This CDR3 has 13 residues. The V end was cut by 3 bases, the J end by 9 bases, with 12 bases between. The germline V gene encodes CDR1 SGHAT and CDR2 FQNNGV. The CDR3 nucleotides read TGTGCCAGCAGCTTGGACGGTGCCAGGCCCCAGCATTTT. It yields the protein CASSLDGARPQHF.

V gene TRBV7-8 combines with J gene TRBJ2-7; no definite D call. The CDR3 totals 13 residues. V lost 5 bases and J lost 0, with 8 bases in between. Germline V gene data show CDR1 as SGHVS and CDR2 as FQNEAQ. Here the CDR3 DNA reads TGTGCCAGCAGCCTCGTCTACTCCTACGAGCAGTACTTC. Translation gives CASSLVYSYEQYF.

The J gene is TRBJ1-2, the V gene TRBV6-5; 11 bases agree with TRBD1. This CDR3 has 16 residues. Trimming took 2 bases from V and 4 from J; bases not matched to a gene: 6. Looked up from germline, CDR1 is MNHEY and CDR2 is SVGAGI. The CDR3 protein is CASSYIRTGGSYGYTF. The CDR3, as DNA: TGTGCCAGCAGTTACATCCGGACAGGGGGCAGCTATGGCTACACCTTC.

The J gene is TRBJ2-7, the V gene TRBV5-4, with 7 bases that match TRBD1. CDR3 length: 14 amino acids. CDR1 SGHNT and CDR2 YYREEE come from the germline V gene (reference sequence). V shed 4 bases, J shed 0 bases, and the junction held 4 bases outside the gene matches. The CDR3 protein is CASSPTGVSYEQYF. The CDR3 coding sequence is TGTGCCAGCAGCCCCACAGGGGTCTCCTACGAGCAGTACTTC.

J is TRBJ1-1 and V is TRBV5-1; TRBD1 aligns across 9 bases. Trimming at V came to 1 base and at J to 6 bases, leaving 13 bases not matched to a gene. CDR1 is SGHRS, CDR2 YFSETQ, per germline. The CDR3 extends over 17 amino acids. CDR3 bases: TGCGCCAGCAGCTTGAGGGGACAGGGTTATGAGGGGGCTGAAGCTTTCTTT. The encoded protein is CASSLRGQGYEGAEAFF.

This sequence joins TRBV13 and TRBJ2-5; TRBD2 matches at 9 bases. The assigned J gene may be wrong: the sequence end matches TRBJ2-7 better. This CDR3 region has 14 residues. The germline CDR1 and CDR2 sequences are PRHDT and FYEKMQ (reference sequence). The CDR3 DNA reads as TGTGCCAGCACCCTGGGGGCGGGAGGGGACGAGCAGTACTTC. Amino acids: CASTLGAGGDEQYF.

The rearrangement links TRBV7-2 to TRBJ1-4; D gene unclear. Between the trimmed V and J ends, which lost 1 base and 0 bases, there was a span of 6 bases. The CDR3 extends over 15 amino acids. CDR1 is SGHTA and CDR2 is FQGNSA in the germline V gene. The DNA for the CDR3 is TGTGCCAGCAGCTTAGGCGGAACAACTAATGAAAAACTGTTTTTT. Its protein product is CASSLGGTTNEKLFF. The whole variable domain, filled in from reference TRBV7-2 and TRBJ1-4, reads GAGVSQSPSNKVTEKGKDVELRCDPISGHTALYWYRQSLGQGLEFLIYFQGNSAPDKSGLPSDRFSAERTGGSVSTLTIQRTQQEDSAVYLCASSLGGTTNEKLFFGSGTQLSVL.

This rearrangement joins TRBV7-9 to TRBJ2-2, with no clear D. CDR1 and CDR2 from the germline V gene are SEHNR and FQNEAQ (reference sequence). The CDR3 covers 15 residues. V lost 3 bases, J lost 3 bases, and 11 bases lay in between. The chain's CDR3 is CASSLTRSYTGELFF. In DNA form, the CDR3 reads TGTGCCAGCAGCTTGACCCGGAGTTACACCGGGGAGCTGTTTTTT.

V gene TRBV6-5 combines with J gene TRBJ1-2, with a possible D match to TRBD1 (5 bases). V gave up 2 bases and J gave up 4 bases, with 11 bases separating them. There are 14 residues in the CDR3. From germline, CDR1 is MNHEY and CDR2 SVGAGI. The CDR3 DNA is TGTGCCAGCAGTTACACAGGACAAATCTATGGCTACACCTTC. It specifies CASSYTGQIYGYTF.

The chain combines TRBV12-5 with TRBJ2-1, with a tentative D call TRBD2 (6 bases). The germline V gene has CDR1 LGHNT and CDR2 FRNRAP. V lost 0 bases and J lost 0, with 12 bases in between. CDR3 size: 17 residues. The CDR3 DNA reads TGTGCTAGTGGTTTGGTACAGTTCGGGAGCTCCTACAATGAGCAGTTCTTC. The encoded protein is CASGLVQFGSSYNEQFF.

This chain links TRBV6-1 with TRBJ2-5; TRBD1 matches at 7 bases. This CDR3 spans 16 amino acids. The germline CDR1 and CDR2 sequences are MNHNS and SASEGT. Trimming cost V 4 bases and J 1 base; bases outside gene matches: 9. The CDR3 loop reads CASSGWGQTTQETQYF. CDR3 sequence (DNA): TGTGCCAGCAGTGGGTGGGGACAGACTACCCAAGAGACCCAGTACTTC.

The rearrangement joins TRBV7-9 to TRBJ1-1, with 8 positions matching TRBD1. CDR3 length: 13 residues. The V and J ends lost 5 bases and 5 bases, in that order; junction bases with no gene match: 4. Germline V gives CDR1 SEHNR, CDR2 FQNEAQ (reference sequence). The CDR3 sequence: CASSLQGATEAFF. The CDR3 nucleotides are TGTGCCAGCAGCCTCCAGGGGGCGACTGAAGCTTTCTTT.

This clone occurred once. V and J are TRBV13 and TRBJ2-7; TRBD2 agrees at 7 bases. With 0 bases clipped from V and 6 bases from J, the junction kept 17 bases outside the gene matches. The CDR3 consists of 18 residues. Germline V gene data show CDR1 as PRHDT and CDR2 as FYEKMQ (reference sequence). Here the CDR3 reads CASSLGREGGPSLGEQYF. In nucleotides, the CDR3 is TGTGCCAGCAGCTTAGGCCGTGAGGGAGGGCCGTCGCTTGGCGAGCAGTACTTC.

The chain recombines TRBV4-1 with TRBJ2-3; the match to TRBD1 covers 9 bases. The V gene end was trimmed by 5 bases and the J gene end by 4 bases; junction bases not matched to a gene: 10. The length of the CDR3 is 16 residues. Germline CDR1 reads MGHRA; CDR2 reads YSYEKL. The CDR3 loop reads CASSGTGTGRADTQYF. In nucleotides, the CDR3 is TGCGCCAGCAGCGGAACAGGGACAGGGAGGGCAGATACGCAGTATTTT.